This passage covers 21 T cell receptor beta chains from one sample sequenced in a study of OX40 agonist ivuxolimab in advanced cancers. Repertoires were generated with immunoSEQ multiplex PCR, while TCRdb's copy carries only in-frame clones and drops some. This table has about 48,000 clones, roughly 83% appearing once. Here the sequenced sample was CD4+ or CD8+ T cells sorted from blood, taken in a trial of the OX40 agonist ivuxolimab. The receptor source for this set is an adult with an advanced solid tumor such as melanoma, head and neck, liver or kidney cancer.

The genes are TRBV7-9 and TRBJ2-1; no clear D. Trimming stripped 5 bases from V and 6 bases from J, with 17 bases between. The germline CDR1 and CDR2 sequences are SEHNR and FQNEAQ (reference sequence). The CDR3 length is 15 residues. CDR3 protein: CASSPPFRVSNEQFF. In DNA form, the CDR3 reads TGTGCCAGCAGCCCCCCATTTCGTGTTTCCAATGAGCAGTTCTTC. Filled out from reference TRBV7-9 and TRBJ2-1, the complete variable domain reads DTGVSQNPRHKITKRGQNVTFRCDPISEHNRLYWYRQTLGQGPEFLTYFQNEAQLEKSRLLSDRFSAERPKGSFSTLEIQRTEQGDSAMYLCASSPPFRVSNEQFFGPGTRLTVL.

V is TRBV4-2 and J is TRBJ2-7; possible D gene TRBD1, 5 bases. The CDR3 contains 15 residues. Germline CDR1 reads LGHNA; CDR2 reads YNFKEQ. The germline V and J ends were trimmed by 1 base and 0 bases, with 10 bases remaining between them. The CDR3 here is CASSQGQGSSYEQYF. Here the CDR3 DNA reads TGTGCCAGCAGCCAAGGGCAGGGAAGCTCCTACGAGCAGTACTTC.

The genes are TRBV18 and TRBJ1-2; 10 bases fit TRBD1. CDR3 size: 16 residues. The germline CDR1 and CDR2 sequences are KGHSH and LQKENI. J gave up 1 base and V 6 bases, and 8 bases lay outside the gene matches. CDR3 sequence (DNA): TGTGCCAGCTCCCCGCCGACAGGGGGCTTTAACTATGGCTACACCTTC. Residues: CASSPPTGGFNYGYTF.

This chain joins TRBV30 and TRBJ2-7; D remains ambiguous. Germline V lookup: CDR1 GTSNPN, CDR2 SVGIG (reference sequence). The V and J ends lost 2 bases and 1 base respectively, with 12 bases between them. The CDR3 loop spans 14 amino acids. CDR3 DNA sequence: TGTGCCTGGAGTCCTCCGGGCCAATCCTACGAGCAGTACTTC. Protein: CAWSPPGQSYEQYF.

The chain links TRBV5-4 to TRBJ1-1; unclear D gene. CDR1 SGHNT and CDR2 YYREEE come from the germline V gene (reference sequence). Trimming left V 4 bases short and J 1 base short, with 11 bases between. This CDR3 spans 14 amino acids. Here the CDR3 DNA reads TGTGCCAGCAGCGCGGGAGGCAAGAACACTGAAGCTTTCTTT. Translated: CASSAGGKNTEAFF.

This rearrangement joins TRBV6-1 to TRBJ2-1; D gene uncertain. V dropped 2 bases and J dropped 6 bases, with 11 bases sitting between them. The CDR3 consists of 14 residues. Per the germline V gene, CDR1 is MNHNS and CDR2 is SASEGT. CDR3 in DNA: TGTGCCAGCAGTGAAATCGTGGCTACCAATGAGCAGTTCTTC. Translated: CASSEIVATNEQFF.

The chain uses TRBV5-5 and TRBJ1-3, with a possible D match to TRBD1 (5 bases). The germline gives CDR1 SGHKS, CDR2 YYEKEE (reference sequence). The CDR3 totals 15 residues. V gave up 4 bases and J gave up 2 bases, with 13 bases separating them. The CDR3 region has the DNA TGTGCCAGCAGCCTGAGAGGGGTCGCTGGAAACACCATATATTTT. Its translation is CASSLRGVAGNTIYF.

The chain recombines TRBV7-3 with TRBJ2-7, with a possible D match to TRBD2 (6 bases). V gave up 8 bases and J gave up 2 bases, with 13 bases separating them. The germline V gene encodes CDR1 SGHTA and CDR2 FQGTGA. The CDR3 spans 13 residues. In DNA form, the CDR3 reads TGTGCCAGCGGGGAGGACCTTACCTACGAGCAGTACTTC. Amino acids: CASGEDLTYEQYF.

This chain connects TRBV5-1 to TRBJ2-2; the D call may be TRBD1 or TRBD2 (5 bases each). The CDR3 has 17 amino acids. V lost 4 bases and J 4 bases, leaving 20 bases between the germline ends. The germline CDR1 and CDR2 sequences are SGHRS and YFSETQ. CDR3 sequence reads: CASSATGTAFGTGELFF. DNA for the CDR3: TGCGCCAGCAGCGCCACCGGGACCGCCTTCGGCACCGGGGAGCTGTTTTTT.

The chain is built from TRBV4-3 and TRBJ2-3, with 7 bases matching TRBD2. The CDR3 is 15 residues long. From germline, CDR1 is LGHNA and CDR2 YSLEER. The V segment lost 4 bases and the J segment 3 bases; nucleotides outside the gene matches: 7. CDR3 region: CASSPGGSGTDTQYF. The CDR3 DNA reads as TGCGCCAGCAGCCCTGGCGGGAGCGGGACAGATACGCAGTATTTT.

The J gene is TRBJ2-2, the V gene TRBV6-1; 7 bases align to TRBD1. Germline V lookup: CDR1 MNHNS, CDR2 SASEGT. Losses at the gene ends were 8 bases for V and 5 bases for J; bases not matched to a gene: 8. The CDR3 totals 14 residues. DNA of the CDR3: TGTGCCAGCCTTACAGGGGCTTGGACCGGGGAGCTGTTTTTT. This translates into CASLTGAWTGELFF.

The chain carries TRBV6-6 and TRBJ2-5; 7 bases agree with TRBD2. Germline V lookup: CDR1 MNHNY, CDR2 SVGAGI (reference sequence). The trim removed 9 bases at V and 5 bases at J, leaving 12 bases unmatched. The CDR3 runs to 14 residues. CDR3 loop: CASTRDSGRETQYF. CDR3 in DNA: TGTGCCAGTACCCGGGACTCCGGGAGGGAGACCCAGTACTTC.

The chain recombines TRBV7-6 with TRBJ2-2; D gene unclear. CDR3 length: 13 residues. Germline CDR1 and CDR2: SGHVS and FNYEAQ. The V and J ends lost 5 bases and 1 base respectively, with 5 bases between them. The CDR3 DNA reads as TGTGCCAGCAGCCTCAAGAACACCGGGGAGCTGTTTTTT. This translates into CASSLKNTGELFF.

V gene TRBV11-2 combines with J gene TRBJ2-5; 13 bases are shared with TRBD2. V trimming: 5 bases; J trimming: 7 bases; junction bases outside the gene matches: 7. Germline V gene lookup returns CDR1 SGHAT and CDR2 FQNNGV. This CDR3 has 15 residues. CDR3 region: CASSRLAGGHRTQYF. The CDR3 DNA is TGTGCCAGCAGCCGACTAGCGGGGGGCCACCGGACCCAGTACTTC.

The rearrangement uses TRBV11-1 and TRBJ2-2, with TRBD1 as a possible D gene (5 bases). Germline V gives CDR1 SGHAT, CDR2 FQDESV (reference sequence). The CDR3 consists of 16 residues. V was shortened by 5 bases and J by 3 bases, with 16 bases between the two germline ends. This CDR3 reads CASSMALWGDTGELFF. The CDR3 DNA follows: TGTGCCAGCAGCATGGCCCTATGGGGCGACACCGGGGAGCTGTTTTTT.

V and J are TRBV10-3 and TRBJ2-3; unclear D gene. The CDR3 is 14 amino acids. Per germline, CDR1 ENHRY and CDR2 SYGVKD. Trimming shortened V by 6 bases and J by 5 bases, and 15 bases separated the two germline ends. As DNA, the CDR3 is TGTGCCATCAGCCGAGAGGATATGGGAGATACGCAGTATTTT. Protein product: CAISREDMGDTQYF.

This chain connects TRBV10-3 to TRBJ2-1; possible D gene TRBD2, 5 bases. Germline V gives CDR1 ENHRY, CDR2 SYGVKD. Between the trimmed V and J ends, which lost 6 bases and 7 bases, there was a span of 16 bases. This CDR3 comprises 14 residues. CDR3 protein: CAISSVATSNEQFF. For the CDR3, the DNA is TGTGCCATCAGCTCAGTAGCGACGTCAAATGAGCAGTTCTTC.

V and J are TRBV30 and TRBJ2-3, with 8 nucleotides matching TRBD2. The CDR3 covers 16 residues. V shed 2 bases, J shed 6 bases, and the junction held 13 bases outside the gene matches. Per the germline V gene, CDR1 is GTSNPN and CDR2 is SVGIG (reference sequence). This CDR3 is CAWSRGSGSAGDTQYF. In DNA form, the CDR3 reads TGTGCCTGGAGTAGAGGGAGCGGGAGCGCCGGGGATACGCAGTATTTT.

The V and J genes are TRBV7-9 and TRBJ1-2; tentatively, D is TRBD1 (5 bases). The length of the CDR3 is 18 residues. The V gene lost 5 bases and the J gene lost 1 base, with 23 bases spanning the gap. Per germline, CDR1 SEHNR and CDR2 FQNEAQ (reference sequence). CDR3 coding DNA: TGTGCCAGCAGCCTCCCTCGGGGCATCCGTCCTTTTAACTATGGCTACACCTTC. Protein: CASSLPRGIRPFNYGYTF.

This sequence joins TRBV6-4 and TRBJ2-3; 10 bases line up with TRBD2. V was clipped by 2 bases and J by 4 bases; unmatched bases: 3. The CDR3 totals 15 residues. Germline V gene data show CDR1 as MRHNA and CDR2 as SNTAGT. The CDR3 protein is CASSDQLAGPDTQYF. The CDR3 region has the DNA TGTGCCAGCAGTGACCAACTAGCGGGGCCAGATACGCAGTATTTT.

The V gene is TRBV29-1, the J gene TRBJ2-2; 8 bases match TRBD1. Germline values: CDR1 SQVTM, CDR2 ANQGSEA. V was clipped by 5 bases and J by 0 bases; unmatched bases: 5. The CDR3 covers 15 residues. CDR3 nucleotides: TGCAGCGTTAAGGACAGGGCGACGAACACCGGGGAGCTGTTTTTT. It specifies CSVKDRATNTGELFF.